The 13 T cell receptor beta chains presented below share a single source sample, sequenced in a study of blood T cell repertoires in COVID-19. Assay used: immunoSEQ multiplex PCR; TCRdb lists only in-frame clones, some missing. The data contain 200,000 to 300,000 clones, around four fifths of them singletons. Sequencing input: peripheral blood. All receptors derive from a man younger than 45 who had recovered from COVID-19.

This chain joins TRBV6-1 and TRBJ1-2; D remains unclear. This CDR3 is 15 amino acids long. V was pared by 1 base and J by 3 bases, with 12 bases between. CDR1 is MNHNS and CDR2 is SASEGT in the germline V gene. CDR3: CASSEVEGIDYGYTF. The CDR3, as DNA: TGTGCCAGCAGTGAAGTAGAGGGAATCGACTATGGCTACACCTTC.

By share, this clone counts as large (0.1 to 1%). The chain carries TRBV27 and TRBJ1-5; unclear D gene. This CDR3 contains 14 residues. V shed 3 bases and J shed 5 bases, with 11 bases lying between them. Germline-derived CDR1 and CDR2 are MNHEY and SMNVEV (reference sequence). CDR3 in amino acids: CASSFGGGDQPQHF. CDR3 nucleotide sequence: TGTGCCAGCAGTTTCGGAGGAGGCGATCAGCCCCAGCATTTT.

The chain combines TRBV29-1 with TRBJ2-1; 7 nucleotides line up with TRBD1. This CDR3 region has 14 residues. V lost 3 bases, J lost 5 bases, and 7 bases stayed unmatched. Germline-derived CDR1 and CDR2 are SQVTM and ANQGSEA. CDR3 sequence (DNA): TGCAGCGTTGATCGCGACAGGGAAGACAATGAGCAGTTCTTC. This translates into CSVDRDREDNEQFF.

The chain couples TRBV29-1 to TRBJ2-5, with 7 positions matching TRBD2. Germline loops: CDR1 SQVTM, CDR2 ANQGSEA. Trimming removed 6 bases from V and 5 bases from J; junction bases left unmatched: 9. This CDR3 spans 13 amino acids. The CDR3 spells CSVPGGGGETQYF. The CDR3 DNA sequence: TGCAGCGTGCCTGGGGGGGGTGGTGAGACCCAGTACTTC. Variable domain in full (rest from reference TRBV29-1 and TRBJ2-5): SAVISQKPSRDICQRGTSLTIQCQVDSQVTMMFWYRQQPGQSLTLIATANQGSEATYESGFVIDKFPISRPNLTFSTLTVSNMSPEDSSIYLCSVPGGGGETQYFGPGTRLLVL.

This chain links TRBV5-5 with TRBJ1-1; the D is unclear. CDR3 size: 14 residues. V was trimmed by 1 base and J by 1 base, leaving 8 bases between them. The germline V gene encodes CDR1 SGHKS and CDR2 YYEKEE (reference sequence). CDR3 coding DNA: TGTGCCAGCAGCTTGATGCGAGAGAACACTGAAGCTTTCTTT. The encoded protein is CASSLMRENTEAFF.

This clone came up once. The chain employs TRBV19 and TRBJ1-5, with D possibly matching TRBD1 (6 bases). The CDR3 runs to 12 residues. Trimming stripped 11 bases from V and 2 bases from J, with 10 bases between. The germline V gene has CDR1 LNHDA and CDR2 SQIVND (reference sequence). The CDR3 DNA follows: TGTGCCGGGAGACAGGGCAATCAGCCCCAGCATTTT. As protein: CAGRQGNQPQHF.

In nucleotides, the CDR3 is TGTGCCAGCTCACCCGCCGCACTAGCGGGGGGAGCCGGGGAGCTGTTTTTT. It translates to CASSPAALAGGAGELFF. The chain is built from TRBV18 and TRBJ2-2; 12 bases align to TRBD2. The V and J ends lost 3 bases and 6 bases, in that order; junction bases with no gene match: 8. The CDR3 is 17 residues long. CDR1 is KGHSH, CDR2 LQKENI, per germline.

This chain connects TRBV5-1 to TRBJ1-2, with 7 bases matching TRBD1. In germline, CDR1 is SGHRS, CDR2 YFSETQ. This CDR3 is 16 amino acids long. Trimming at V came to 4 bases and at J to 6 bases, leaving 15 bases not matched to a gene. CDR3 bases: TGCGCCAGCAGCCTACTTACTACAGGGGCGGTGGATGGCTACACCTTC. Translating gives CASSLLTTGAVDGYTF. The complete variable domain, with remaining parts taken from reference TRBV5-1 and TRBJ1-2, reads KAGVTQTPRYLIKTRGQQVTLSCSPISGHRSVSWYQQTPGQGLQFLFEYFSETQRNKGNFPGRFSGRQFSNSRSEMNVSTLELGDSALYLCASSLLTTGAVDGYTFGSGTRLTVV.

A remark on this clone: A read error may explain this, as a much larger clone is one base away. V and J are TRBV6-5 and TRBJ2-7; 7 nucleotides match TRBD1. V gave up 6 bases and J gave up 1 base; unmatched junction bases: 0. Per germline, CDR1 MNHEY and CDR2 SVGAGI. The CDR3 contains 12 residues. CDR3 sequence (DNA): TGTGCCAGCAGGGGACAGTCCTACGAGCAGTACTTC. Translating it yields CASRGQSYEQYF.

V usage is TRBV12-3 or TRBV12-4 and J usage is TRBJ1-1; D not certain. Trimming shortened V by 1 base and J by 6 bases, and 9 bases separated the two germline ends. This CDR3 contains 13 residues. DNA of the CDR3: TGTGCCAGCAGTTTAGGAGGGTACGCTGAAGCTTTCTTT. It codes for CASSLGGYAEAFF.

The chain couples TRBV9 to TRBJ1-2; D not resolved. The ends were cut back, 0 bases at V and 3 bases at J, with 6 bases in the middle. The CDR3 spans 13 residues. Per the germline V gene, CDR1 is SGDLS and CDR2 is YYNGEE. The CDR3 loop is CASSVAEHYGYTF. The CDR3 DNA is TGTGCCAGCAGCGTAGCGGAGCACTATGGCTACACCTTC.

The V gene is TRBV7-8, the J gene TRBJ2-2; D might be TRBD1 (5 bases). Germline loops: CDR1 SGHVS, CDR2 FQNEAQ. Trimming pared 7 bases from V and 8 bases from J, leaving 17 bases between. This CDR3 is built from 14 residues. DNA for the CDR3: TGTGCCAGCAATGTCCAGGGCCCCCGAGGGGAGCTGTTTTTT. This encodes CASNVQGPRGELFF.

CDR3 in amino acids: CSVGGGEGGETQYF. For the CDR3, the DNA is TGCAGCGTTGGAGGAGGGGAAGGGGGCGAGACCCAGTACTTC. The chain combines TRBV29-1 with TRBJ2-5; TRBD1 might be the D (7 bases). V shed 4 bases and J shed 5 bases, with 17 bases lying between them. CDR3 length equals 14 residues. CDR1 and CDR2 (germline): SQVTM, ANQGSEA. Full variable domain (remainder filled in from reference TRBV29-1 and TRBJ2-5): SAVISQKPSRDICQRGTSLTIQCQVDSQVTMMFWYRQQPGQSLTLIATANQGSEATYESGFVIDKFPISRPNLTFSTLTVSNMSPEDSSIYLCSVGGGEGGETQYFGPGTRLLVL.